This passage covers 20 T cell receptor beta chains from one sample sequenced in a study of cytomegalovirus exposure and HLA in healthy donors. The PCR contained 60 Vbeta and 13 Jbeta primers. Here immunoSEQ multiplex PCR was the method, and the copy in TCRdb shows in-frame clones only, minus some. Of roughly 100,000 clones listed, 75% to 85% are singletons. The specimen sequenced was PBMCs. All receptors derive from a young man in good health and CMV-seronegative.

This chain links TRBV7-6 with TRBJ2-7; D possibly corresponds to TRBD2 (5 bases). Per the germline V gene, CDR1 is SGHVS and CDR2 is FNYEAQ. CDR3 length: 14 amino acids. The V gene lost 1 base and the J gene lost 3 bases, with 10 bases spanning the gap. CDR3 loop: CASSLGSGNYEQYF. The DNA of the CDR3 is TGTGCCAGCAGCTTAGGGTCGGGGAACTACGAGCAGTACTTC.

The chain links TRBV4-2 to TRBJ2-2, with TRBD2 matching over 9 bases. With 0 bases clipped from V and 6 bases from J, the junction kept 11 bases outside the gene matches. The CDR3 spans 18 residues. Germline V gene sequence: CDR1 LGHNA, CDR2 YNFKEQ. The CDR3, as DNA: TGTGCCAGCAGCCAAGAATTTATCGGGCTAGCGGGACCCGGGGAGCTGTTTTTT. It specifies CASSQEFIGLAGPGELFF.

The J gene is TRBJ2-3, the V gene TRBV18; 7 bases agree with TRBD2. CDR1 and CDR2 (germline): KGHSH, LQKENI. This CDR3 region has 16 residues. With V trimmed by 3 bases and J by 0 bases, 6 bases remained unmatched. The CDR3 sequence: CASSPSLASSTDTQYF. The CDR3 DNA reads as TGTGCCAGCTCACCTTCACTAGCGTCAAGCACAGATACGCAGTATTTT.

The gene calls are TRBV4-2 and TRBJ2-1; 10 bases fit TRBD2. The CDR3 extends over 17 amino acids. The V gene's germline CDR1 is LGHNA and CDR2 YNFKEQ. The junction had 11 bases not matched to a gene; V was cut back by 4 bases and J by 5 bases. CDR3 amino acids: CASSRPEREGLDNEQFF. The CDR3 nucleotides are TGTGCCAGCAGCCGCCCGGAGCGGGAGGGCCTCGACAATGAGCAGTTCTTC.

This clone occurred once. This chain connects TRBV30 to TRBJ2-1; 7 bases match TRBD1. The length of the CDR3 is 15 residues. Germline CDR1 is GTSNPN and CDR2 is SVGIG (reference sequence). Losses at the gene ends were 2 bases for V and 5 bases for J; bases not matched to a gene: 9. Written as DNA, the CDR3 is TGTGCCTGGAGTCCAAACAGGGGCTGGAACAATGAGCAGTTCTTC. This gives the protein CAWSPNRGWNNEQFF.

Written as DNA, the CDR3 is TGCAGCGTTGAAGGGACAGGGAACACTGAAGCTTTCTTT. As protein: CSVEGTGNTEAFF. V usage is TRBV29-1 and J usage is TRBJ1-1; 7 positions agree with TRBD1. In germline, CDR1 is SQVTM, CDR2 ANQGSEA. This CDR3 has 13 residues. J lost 1 base, V lost 1 base, and 0 bases had no gene match.

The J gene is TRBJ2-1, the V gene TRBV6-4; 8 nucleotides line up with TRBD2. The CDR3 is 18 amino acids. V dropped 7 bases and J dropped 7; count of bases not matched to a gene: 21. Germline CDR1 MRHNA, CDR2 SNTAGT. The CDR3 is CASTPRAGGLADLNEQFF. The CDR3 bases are TGTGCCAGCACCCCTCGGGCGGGAGGTTTAGCCGATCTAAATGAGCAGTTCTTC.

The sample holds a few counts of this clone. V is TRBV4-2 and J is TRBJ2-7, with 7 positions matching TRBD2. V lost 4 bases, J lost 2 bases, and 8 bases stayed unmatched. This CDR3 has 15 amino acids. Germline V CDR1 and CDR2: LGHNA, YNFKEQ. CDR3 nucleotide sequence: TGTGCCAGCAGCCGAGCGGCTAGCGGTACCTACGAGCAGTACTTC. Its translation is CASSRAASGTYEQYF.

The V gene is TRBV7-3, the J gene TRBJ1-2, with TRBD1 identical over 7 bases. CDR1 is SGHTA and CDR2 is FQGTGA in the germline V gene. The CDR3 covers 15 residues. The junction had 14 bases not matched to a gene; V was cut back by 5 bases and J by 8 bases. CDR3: CASSESPGQPLGYTF. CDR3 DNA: TGTGCCAGCAGCGAATCCCCGGGACAGCCTTTGGGCTACACCTTC.

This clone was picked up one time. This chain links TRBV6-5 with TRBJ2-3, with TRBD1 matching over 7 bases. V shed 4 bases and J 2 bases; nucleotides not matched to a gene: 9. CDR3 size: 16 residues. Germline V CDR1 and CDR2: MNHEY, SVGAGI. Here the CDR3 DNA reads TGTGCCAGCAGTTCGACAGGGTTTGGGGACACAGATACGCAGTATTTT. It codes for CASSSTGFGDTDTQYF.

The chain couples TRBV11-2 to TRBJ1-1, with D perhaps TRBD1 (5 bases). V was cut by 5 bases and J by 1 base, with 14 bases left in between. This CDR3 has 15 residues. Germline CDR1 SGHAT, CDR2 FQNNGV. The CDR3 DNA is TGTGCCAGCAGCCTCCGACCGACAGCGAACACTGAAGCTTTCTTT. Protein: CASSLRPTANTEAFF.

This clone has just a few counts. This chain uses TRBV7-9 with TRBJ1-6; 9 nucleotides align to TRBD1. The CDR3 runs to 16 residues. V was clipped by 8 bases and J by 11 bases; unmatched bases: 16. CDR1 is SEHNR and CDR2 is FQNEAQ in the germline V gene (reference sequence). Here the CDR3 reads CASGYSGTGPGAPLHF. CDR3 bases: TGTGCCAGCGGCTACTCCGGGACAGGGCCCGGGGCACCCCTCCACTTT.

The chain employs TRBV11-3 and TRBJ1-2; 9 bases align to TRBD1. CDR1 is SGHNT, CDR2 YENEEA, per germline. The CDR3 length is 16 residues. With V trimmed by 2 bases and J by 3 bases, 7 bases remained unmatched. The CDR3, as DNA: TGTGCCAGCAGCTTAACAGGGGGCATGAGGGACTATGGCTACACCTTC. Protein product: CASSLTGGMRDYGYTF.

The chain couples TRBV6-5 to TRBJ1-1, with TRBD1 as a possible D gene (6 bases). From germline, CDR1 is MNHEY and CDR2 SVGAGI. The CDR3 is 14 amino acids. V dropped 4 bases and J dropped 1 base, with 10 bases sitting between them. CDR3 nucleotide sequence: TGTGCCAGCAGTTTTCAGGGGCGGAACACTGAAGCTTTCTTT. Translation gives CASSFQGRNTEAFF.

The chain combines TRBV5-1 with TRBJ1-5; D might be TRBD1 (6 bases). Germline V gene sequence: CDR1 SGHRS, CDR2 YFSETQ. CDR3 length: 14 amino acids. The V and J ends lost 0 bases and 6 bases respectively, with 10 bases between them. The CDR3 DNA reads TGCGCCAGCAGCTTGGAGGGGGTAAGTCAGCCCCAGCATTTT. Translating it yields CASSLEGVSQPQHF.

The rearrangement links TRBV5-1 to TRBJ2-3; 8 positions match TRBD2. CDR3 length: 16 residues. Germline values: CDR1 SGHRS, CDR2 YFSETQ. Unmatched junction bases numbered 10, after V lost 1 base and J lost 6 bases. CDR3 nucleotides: TGCGCCAGCAGCTTGTGGCTAGCGGGCTCAGAGGATACGCAGTATTTT. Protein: CASSLWLAGSEDTQYF.

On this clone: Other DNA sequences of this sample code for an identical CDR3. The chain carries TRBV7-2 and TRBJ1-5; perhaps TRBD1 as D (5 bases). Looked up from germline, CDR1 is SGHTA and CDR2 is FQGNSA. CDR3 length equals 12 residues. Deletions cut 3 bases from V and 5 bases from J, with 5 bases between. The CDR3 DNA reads TGTGCCAGCAGCTTGACAGATCAGCCCCAGCATTTT. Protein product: CASSLTDQPQHF.

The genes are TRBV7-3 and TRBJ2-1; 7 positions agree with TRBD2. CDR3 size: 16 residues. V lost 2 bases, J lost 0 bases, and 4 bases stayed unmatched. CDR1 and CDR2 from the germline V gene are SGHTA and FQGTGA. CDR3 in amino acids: CASSLYGGGSYNEQFF. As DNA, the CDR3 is TGTGCCAGCAGCTTATACGGCGGGGGCTCCTACAATGAGCAGTTCTTC.

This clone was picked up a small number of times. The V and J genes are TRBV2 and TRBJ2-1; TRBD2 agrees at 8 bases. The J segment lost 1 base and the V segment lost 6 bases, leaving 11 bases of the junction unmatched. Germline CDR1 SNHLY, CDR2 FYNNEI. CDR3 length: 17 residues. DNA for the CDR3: TGTGCCAGCAGGTCCTCACTGCGCGGGAGGTCCTACAATGAGCAGTTCTTC. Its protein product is CASRSSLRGRSYNEQFF.

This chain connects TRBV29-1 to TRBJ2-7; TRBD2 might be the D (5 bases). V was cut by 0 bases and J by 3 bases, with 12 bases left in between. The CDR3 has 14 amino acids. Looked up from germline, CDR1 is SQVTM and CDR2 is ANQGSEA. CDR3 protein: CSVEDPLRGYEQYF. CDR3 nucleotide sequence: TGCAGCGTTGAAGATCCTCTTCGGGGCTACGAGCAGTACTTC.